A single sample is the source of the 30 T cell receptor beta chains below, sequenced in a study of T cell responses to AZD1222 COVID-19 vaccine. The method was immunoSEQ multiplex PCR; TCRdb's version includes in-frame clones alone and lacks a portion of them. The repertoire holds some 49,000 clones, with about 80% as singletons. The sample was peripheral blood, taken on day 0 of AZD1222 vaccination. These receptors all stem from an adult in good health.

The V gene is TRBV5-1, the J gene TRBJ1-4; D gene unclear. In germline, CDR1 is SGHRS, CDR2 YFSETQ. The CDR3 length is 13 residues. V was trimmed by 4 bases and J by 7 bases, leaving 11 bases between them. CDR3 DNA: TGCGCCAGCAGCCGGGAGGGAAGTGAAAAACTGTTTTTT. Encoded protein: CASSREGSEKLFF. Filled out from reference TRBV5-1 and TRBJ1-4, the complete variable domain reads KAGVTQTPRYLIKTRGQQVTLSCSPISGHRSVSWYQQTPGQGLQFLFEYFSETQRNKGNFPGRFSGRQFSNSRSEMNVSTLELGDSALYLCASSREGSEKLFFGSGTQLSVL.

The V call is TRBV5-1, the J call TRBJ2-7; D possibly matches TRBD1 or TRBD2 (6 bases each). CDR1 and CDR2 from the germline V gene are SGHRS and YFSETQ. V was shortened by 3 bases and J by 6 bases, with 10 bases between the two germline ends. This CDR3 comprises 12 residues. Written as DNA, the CDR3 is TGCGCCAGCAGCTCGGGGGCTGGCGAGCAGTACTTC. The encoded protein is CASSSGAGEQYF.

This chain connects TRBV11-2 to TRBJ2-5, with 12 bases that match TRBD2. V lost 4 bases, J lost 5 bases, and 5 bases stayed unmatched. This CDR3 spans 15 amino acids. Germline V gene sequence: CDR1 SGHAT, CDR2 FQNNGV. CDR3 nucleotide sequence: TGTGCCAGCAGCTCTAGCGGGGGGGCCCGGGAGACCCAGTACTTC. Protein sequence: CASSSSGGARETQYF.

The CDR3 DNA follows: TGTGCCAGCTCAATGACAGGGTTGGAAGGCTACACCTTC. It codes for CASSMTGLEGYTF. The rearrangement joins TRBV18 to TRBJ1-2; 7 nucleotides line up with TRBD1. Germline V lookup: CDR1 KGHSH, CDR2 LQKENI. The CDR3 consists of 13 residues. Trimming took 5 bases from V and 8 from J; bases not matched to a gene: 8. The entire variable domain, with the rest obtained from reference TRBV18 and TRBJ1-2, is as follows: NAGVMQNPRHLVRRRGQEARLRCSPMKGHSHVYWYRQLPEEGLKFMVYLQKENIIDESGMPKERFSAEFPKEGPSILRIQQVVRGDSAAYFCASSMTGLEGYTFGSGTRLTVV.

This clone was counted a few times. The CDR3 protein is CASSLTGLNNEQFF. CDR3 nucleotide sequence: TGTGCCAGCAGTTTGACAGGGCTGAACAATGAGCAGTTCTTC. The chain is built from TRBV27 and TRBJ2-1; 7 nucleotides match TRBD1. CDR3 size: 14 residues. Trimming at V came to 3 bases and at J to 5 bases, leaving 4 bases not matched to a gene. Germline-derived CDR1 and CDR2 are MNHEY and SMNVEV (reference sequence).

This clone occurred a few times. The gene calls are TRBV30 and TRBJ2-1, with D possibly TRBD2 on 5 matching bases. V was clipped by 5 bases and J by 4 bases, with 15 bases between them. The CDR3 is made up of 14 amino acids. CDR1 and CDR2 from the germline V gene are GTSNPN and SVGIG (reference sequence). CDR3 DNA: TGTGCCTGGCAAGGGAGTCTTAGGTACAATGAGCAGTTCTTC. Its translation: CAWQGSLRYNEQFF.

This clone was seen a few times. J is TRBJ2-1 and V is TRBV27; D gene unclear. CDR3 size: 11 residues. Germline values: CDR1 MNHEY, CDR2 SMNVEV (reference sequence). V was trimmed by 3 bases and J by 6 bases, leaving 3 bases between them. The CDR3 coding sequence is TGTGCCAGCAGTTTTCGCAATGAGCAGTTCTTC. This translates into CASSFRNEQFF.

This chain connects TRBV5-1 to TRBJ2-3, with a tentative D call TRBD1 (6 bases). V was cut by 2 bases and J by 3 bases, with 13 bases left in between. CDR1 SGHRS and CDR2 YFSETQ come from the germline V gene. The CDR3 consists of 15 residues. This chain's CDR3 is CASSFGGPRTDTQYF. The CDR3 DNA reads TGCGCCAGCAGCTTTGGGGGCCCCCGGACAGATACGCAGTATTTT.

The CDR3 here is CASSSRLAGGPGGTGELFF. CDR3 DNA: TGTGCCAGCAGCTCCCGACTAGCGGGAGGGCCAGGTGGCACCGGGGAGCTGTTTTTT. The gene calls are TRBV7-2 and TRBJ2-2; 14 nucleotides match TRBD2. J lost 4 bases, V lost 4 bases, and 11 bases had no gene match. This CDR3 is 19 amino acids long. Germline values: CDR1 SGHTA, CDR2 FQGNSA.

This sequence joins TRBV4-1 and TRBJ2-5, with D possibly TRBD1 on 6 matching bases. V lost 0 bases and J lost 4, with 15 bases in between. The CDR3 contains 16 residues. Germline CDR1 reads MGHRA; CDR2 reads YSYEKL. The CDR3 DNA follows: TGCGCCAGCAGCCAAGATTCCGGGCAGGGGCCAGAGACCCAGTACTTC. It is translated as CASSQDSGQGPETQYF.

The V and J genes are TRBV5-6 and TRBJ2-4, with 8 bases lining up with TRBD1. Unmatched junction bases numbered 3, after V lost 4 bases and J lost 3 bases. Germline V gene data show CDR1 as SGHDT and CDR2 as YYEEEE. The CDR3 has 14 residues. CDR3: CASSTTGVKNIQYF. CDR3 in DNA: TGTGCCAGCAGCACGACAGGGGTCAAAAACATTCAGTACTTC.

The rearrangement links TRBV18 to TRBJ2-4; D ambiguous. Germline loops: CDR1 KGHSH, CDR2 LQKENI. V was clipped by 0 bases and J by 6 bases, with 9 bases between them. CDR3 length equals 14 residues. The CDR3 DNA follows: TGTGCCAGCTCACCACCATCCAGTGCAAACATTCAGTACTTC. This gives the protein CASSPPSSANIQYF.

V and J are TRBV19 and TRBJ1-1; 8 bases align to TRBD1. The CDR3 spans 15 residues. Germline values: CDR1 LNHDA, CDR2 SQIVND (reference sequence). V trimming: 5 bases; J trimming: 0 bases; junction bases outside the gene matches: 5. CDR3 DNA: TGTGCCAGTAGTCTGAGACAGGGGCTGAACACTGAAGCTTTCTTT. Its translation: CASSLRQGLNTEAFF.

The J gene is TRBJ1-2, the V gene TRBV5-1; 7 bases are a match to TRBD1. The CDR3 is 14 residues long. From germline, CDR1 is SGHRS and CDR2 YFSETQ. The junction had 3 bases not matched to a gene; V was cut back by 0 bases and J by 4 bases. The DNA for the CDR3 is TGCGCCAGCAGCTTGGAGGCAGGGGGCTATGGCTACACCTTC. This codes for CASSLEAGGYGYTF. The complete variable domain, with remaining parts taken from reference TRBV5-1 and TRBJ1-2, reads KAGVTQTPRYLIKTRGQQVTLSCSPISGHRSVSWYQQTPGQGLQFLFEYFSETQRNKGNFPGRFSGRQFSNSRSEMNVSTLELGDSALYLCASSLEAGGYGYTFGSGTRLTVV.

The genes are TRBV6-2 or TRBV6-3 and TRBJ2-2; D gene unclear. The ends were cut back, 6 bases at V and 6 bases at J, with 8 bases in the middle. The CDR3 is 12 residues long. Germline loops: CDR1 MNHEY, CDR2 SVGEGT. This CDR3 is CASSSRAGELFF. The CDR3, as DNA: TGTGCCAGCAGCTCCCGCGCCGGGGAGCTGTTTTTT.

The V gene is TRBV4-1, the J gene TRBJ1-2, with TRBD1 as a possible D gene (5 bases). CDR3 size: 15 residues. CDR1 is MGHRA and CDR2 is YSYEKL in the germline V gene. Trimming removed 0 bases at V and 6 bases at J, with 14 bases between. The CDR3 DNA reads as TGCGCCAGCAGCCAAGATCTTTCAGGGCTCCATGGCTACACCTTC. Amino acids: CASSQDLSGLHGYTF.

V and J are TRBV7-2 and TRBJ1-6, with 9 bases that match TRBD1. This CDR3 contains 14 residues. From germline, CDR1 is SGHTA and CDR2 FQGNSA. V gave up 6 bases and J gave up 7 bases; unmatched junction bases: 4. CDR3 nucleotide sequence: TGTGCCAGCAGTCATGGACAGGGGAATTCACCCCTCCACTTT. Its translation is CASSHGQGNSPLHF.

The rearrangement uses TRBV5-1 and TRBJ2-6; no firm D call. Trimming took off 7 bases at V and 0 bases at J, with 5 bases between the two ends. The germline CDR1 and CDR2 sequences are SGHRS and YFSETQ. The CDR3 length is 13 residues. The CDR3 nucleotides are TGCGCCAGCTCGGACTCTGGGGCCAACGTCCTGACTTTC. This codes for CASSDSGANVLTF.

This chain uses TRBV6-5 with TRBJ2-7; possibly TRBD1 for D (6 bases). This CDR3 has 13 residues. The V end lost 6 bases, the J end lost 7 bases, and 16 bases lay between the germline ends. Germline CDR1 reads MNHEY; CDR2 reads SVGAGI. CDR3 coding DNA: TGTGCCAGCAGATATGCAGGGGCGGTGGAGCAGTACGTC. Translated, it gives CASRYAGAVEQYV.

The chain has TRBV28 and TRBJ2-1; D unresolved. This CDR3 comprises 11 residues. V lost 3 bases, J lost 9 bases, and 6 bases lay in between. The V gene's germline CDR1 is MDHEN and CDR2 SYDVKM. Written as DNA, the CDR3 is TGTGCCAGCAGTTTTAAGGGTGAGCAGTTCTTC. It codes for CASSFKGEQFF. Combining the CDR3 with reference TRBV28 and TRBJ2-1 gives the whole variable domain DVKVTQSSRYLVKRTGEKVFLECVQDMDHENMFWYRQDPGLGLRLIYFSYDVKMKEKGDIPEGYSVSREKKERFSLILESASTNQTSMYLCASSFKGEQFFGPGTRLTVL.

The chain combines TRBV7-8 with TRBJ2-5; TRBD1 aligns across 8 bases. V was pared by 4 bases and J by 1 base, with 5 bases of the junction left unmatched. This CDR3 contains 15 residues. The germline gives CDR1 SGHVS, CDR2 FQNEAQ. CDR3 nucleotides: TGTGCCAGCAGCTCCCTTGGACAGGGCCAAGAGACCCAGTACTTC. It encodes CASSSLGQGQETQYF.

This clone turned up a few times. The chain joins TRBV7-2 to TRBJ2-3; no definite D call. Trimming took off 5 bases at V and 5 bases at J, with 11 bases between the two ends. Germline V gives CDR1 SGHTA, CDR2 FQGNSA. This CDR3 region has 13 residues. The CDR3 DNA reads as TGTGCCAGCAGCCTCCGGGTCAGAGATACGCAGTATTTT. Translated, it gives CASSLRVRDTQYF.

The V gene is TRBV6-5, the J gene TRBJ1-2; D is unclear. The length of the CDR3 is 10 residues. Germline V gene sequence: CDR1 MNHEY, CDR2 SVGAGI. V was trimmed by 11 bases and J by 3 bases, leaving 7 bases between them. CDR3 amino acids: CAVQYYGYTF. The CDR3 coding sequence is TGTGCCGTCCAGTACTATGGCTACACCTTC.

This rearrangement joins TRBV6-6 to TRBJ2-7; maybe TRBD1 (6 bases). V was pared by 4 bases and J by 1 base, with 8 bases between. This CDR3 comprises 13 residues. Germline CDR1 MNHNY, CDR2 SVGAGI (reference sequence). CDR3 region: CASSLDRSYEQYF. The CDR3 coding sequence is TGTGCCAGCAGTTTGGACAGATCCTACGAGCAGTACTTC.

This clone was counted only a few times. The chain's CDR3 is CASSLTGYDGYTF. The CDR3 DNA is TGTGCCAGCAGCCTAACAGGGTACGATGGCTACACCTTC. The J gene is TRBJ1-2, the V gene TRBV6-5, with D tentatively TRBD1 (6 bases). The CDR3 sequence is 13 residues long. The germline V gene encodes CDR1 MNHEY and CDR2 SVGAGI. V was clipped by 6 bases and J by 6 bases, with 14 bases between them.

The V call is TRBV7-2, the J call TRBJ2-2; 8 bases are a match to TRBD2. The CDR3 extends over 17 amino acids. V gave up 2 bases and J gave up 5 bases; unmatched junction bases: 10. Germline CDR1 SGHTA, CDR2 FQGNSA. The CDR3 sequence: CASSLFPPGLETGELFF. The DNA of the CDR3 is TGTGCCAGCAGCTTATTCCCCCCGGGACTAGAAACCGGGGAGCTGTTTTTT.

This clone was observed a few times. This chain connects TRBV2 to TRBJ1-6; TRBD1 aligns across 7 bases. The germline V gene encodes CDR1 SNHLY and CDR2 FYNNEI. The CDR3 spans 16 residues. J gave up 7 bases and V 5 bases, and 11 bases lay outside the gene matches. The CDR3 protein is CASSPRGPGGNSPLHF. The CDR3 nucleotides read TGTGCCAGCAGTCCACGGGGGCCAGGGGGGAATTCACCCCTCCACTTT.

The chain recombines TRBV6-5 with TRBJ2-3; D is unresolved. The CDR3 covers 11 residues. Trimming took off 5 bases at V and 8 bases at J, with 8 bases between the two ends. Germline lookup yields CDR1 MNHEY and CDR2 SVGAGI. The CDR3 coding sequence is TGTGCCAGCAGTACTTTCGGTACGCAGTATTTT. It specifies CASSTFGTQYF.

This rearrangement joins TRBV21-1 to TRBJ1-1; the table's D call of TRBD1 was not tested on the DNA. TRBV21-1 is designated a pseudogene. The CDR3 loop spans 17 amino acids. CDR3 in amino acids: CASGKNEEDRMNTEAFF. In nucleotides, the CDR3 is TGTGCCAGCGGCAAAAATGAAGAGGACAGAATGAACACTGAAGCTTTCTTT.

The chain combines TRBV12-3 or TRBV12-4 with TRBJ1-6; D ambiguous. CDR3 length: 13 residues. V dropped 6 bases and J dropped 7 bases, with 10 bases sitting between them. CDR3: CASRKVENSPLHF. CDR3 DNA sequence: TGTGCCAGCAGGAAGGTGGAGAATTCACCCCTCCACTTT.